The subject of this entry is one T cell receptor beta chain. Per the authors' pipeline: Reference gene primer amplification in the assay estimated nucleated cell counts. This table comes from immunoSEQ multiplex PCR, and its TCRdb copy is limited to in-frame clones, with some not included. That table supplies the V and J calls and clone size; D and trimming were determined from the DNA. Of fewer than 250,000 clones listed, 83% are singletons. V was cut by 4 bases and J by 6 bases, with 8 bases left in between. The germline V gene has CDR1 SGHTS and CDR2 YDEGEE. CDR3 size: 12 residues. The data were taken from a study of blood T cell repertoires in COVID-19.

The chain has TRBV5-8 and TRBJ1-5, with D perhaps TRBD1 (5 bases). This receptor was obtained from a woman between 50 and 59 years old with acute or convalescent COVID-19. Specimen: peripheral blood. The CDR3 loop is CASSRGGQPQHF. CDR3 bases: TGTGCCAGCAGCCGGGGGGGTCAGCCCCAGCATTTT.